This T cell receptor beta chain came from a study of blood T cells in healthy people across ages. Primed by a sample-barcoded 5' primer and a J-beta primer mix, a second PCR proceeded for about 6 to 12 cycles. MiXCR, applied by TCRdb to the 5' RACE reads, yields one record per CDR3 protein. The sample records about 640,000 distinct CDR3 sequences, less than 45% being singletons. With respect to this clonotype: At one of its ends the junction is not consistent with the germline gene, which may arise from a read error.

This TCR derives from a man older than 75 in good health. What was sequenced was blood.

The CDR3 is CASSSGSPSPPHF. Here the CDR3 DNA reads TGTGCCAGCAGCTCTGGGAGTCCCTCACCCCCCCACTTT. This chain uses TRBV7-9 with TRBJ1-6, with D unclear. CDR1 SEHNR and CDR2 FQNEAQ come from the germline V gene (reference sequence). The CDR3 has 13 residues.